Listed below are T cell receptor beta chains from one sample, sequenced in a study of shared clonotypes between healthy human individuals. Using immunoSEQ multiplex PCR, the repertoire was profiled, and TCRdb retains in-frame clones only, with some absent. The sample contains 560,000 or so clones, around 96% of which appear only once. Sequencing was carried out using naive CD8+ T cells sorted from blood. These receptors all come from a woman in her 30s in good health. The CDR3 runs from the conserved cysteine through the conserved F or W. The D gene is left open where the match is weak. Clone size is stated in some rows and not others, as once, few, many or a class when expanded.

NA | TRBD1 | TRBJ2-7 | TRBV5-4 | CASSPDRDTYEQYF | TGTGCCAGCAGCCCGGACAGGGATACCTACGAGCAGTACTTC
NA | NA | TRBJ2-7 | TRBV13 | CASSQQNHEQYF | TGTGCCAGCAGCCAACAAAACCACGAGCAGTACTTC
NA | NA | TRBJ1-2 | TRBV29-1 | CSVVPQEFNYGYTF | TGCAGCGTTGTTCCCCAGGAGTTTAACTATGGCTACACCTTC
NA | NA | TRBJ2-1 | TRBV2 | CASMRGGSYNEQFF | TGTGCCAGCATGAGGGGGGGCTCCTACAATGAGCAGTTCTTC
NA | TRBD1 | TRBJ2-5 | TRBV28 | CASSFATGGMKTQYF | TGTGCCAGCAGTTTCGCGACAGGGGGCATGAAGACCCAGTACTTC
NA | TRBD2 | TRBJ2-7 | TRBV6-5 | CASSSVGGSYEQYF | TGTGCCAGCAGCAGCGTCGGGGGGTCCTACGAGCAGTACTTC
NA | TRBD2 | TRBJ2-2 | TRBV27 | CASSLAREVNTGELFF | TGTGCCAGCAGTTTGGCGCGGGAGGTCAACACCGGGGAGCTGTTTTTT
NA | TRBD2 | TRBJ2-7 | TRBV2 | CASQFSGRESSYELYF | TGTGCCAGCCAATTTAGCGGGAGAGAGAGCTCCTACGAGCTGTACTTC
once | NA | TRBJ2-3 | TRBV7-7 | CASSPTDLSTDTQYF | TGTGCCAGCAGCCCGACTGATTTGAGCACAGATACGCAGTATTTT
NA | TRBD2 | TRBJ2-1 | TRBV7-8 | CASSLAPASGTPEQFF | TGTGCCAGCAGCTTAGCGCCGGCTAGCGGGACACCAGAGCAGTTCTTC
NA | NA | TRBJ1-5 | TRBV7-5 | CVRSPGAPWPKGNSNQPQHF | TGTGTCAGAAGCCCTGGGGCCCCCTGGCCGAAGGGAAATAGCAATCAGCCCCAGCATTTT
once | TRBD2 | TRBJ2-1 | TRBV7-9 | CASSAGGSRREQFF | TGTGCCAGCTCAGCGGGGGGATCCCGCCGGGAGCAGTTCTTC
NA | TRBD2 | TRBJ2-2 | TRBV28 | CASSFLAANTGELFF | TGTGCCAGCAGTTTCCTAGCGGCGAACACCGGGGAGCTGTTTTTT
NA | TRBD2 | TRBJ2-7 | TRBV28 | CASSLRAGEVYEQYF | TGTGCCAGCAGTTTAAGAGCGGGAGAGGTGTACGAGCAGTACTTC